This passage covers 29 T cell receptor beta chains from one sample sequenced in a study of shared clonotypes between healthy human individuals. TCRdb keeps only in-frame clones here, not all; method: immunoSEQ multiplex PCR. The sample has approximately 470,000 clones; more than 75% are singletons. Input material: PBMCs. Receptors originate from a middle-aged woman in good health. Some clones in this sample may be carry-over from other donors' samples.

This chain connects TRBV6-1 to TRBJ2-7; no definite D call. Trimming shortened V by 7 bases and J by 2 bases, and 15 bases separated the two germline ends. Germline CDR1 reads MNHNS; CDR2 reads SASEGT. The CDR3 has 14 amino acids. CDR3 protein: CASTRKENAYEQYF. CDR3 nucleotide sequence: TGTGCCAGCACACGTAAGGAAAACGCCTACGAGCAGTACTTC.

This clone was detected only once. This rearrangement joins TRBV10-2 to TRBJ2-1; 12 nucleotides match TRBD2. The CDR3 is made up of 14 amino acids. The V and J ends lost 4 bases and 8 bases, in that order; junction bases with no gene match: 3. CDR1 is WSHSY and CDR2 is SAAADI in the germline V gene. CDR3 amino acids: CASSGLAGVDEQFF. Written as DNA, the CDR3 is TGCGCCAGCAGTGGACTAGCGGGAGTCGATGAGCAGTTCTTC.

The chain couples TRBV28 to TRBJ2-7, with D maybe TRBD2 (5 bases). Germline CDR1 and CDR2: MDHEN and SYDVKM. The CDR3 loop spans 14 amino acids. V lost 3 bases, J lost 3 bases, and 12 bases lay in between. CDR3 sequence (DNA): TGTGCCAGCAGTTTGGTGGGAGTGGGCTACGAGCAGTACTTC. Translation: CASSLVGVGYEQYF.

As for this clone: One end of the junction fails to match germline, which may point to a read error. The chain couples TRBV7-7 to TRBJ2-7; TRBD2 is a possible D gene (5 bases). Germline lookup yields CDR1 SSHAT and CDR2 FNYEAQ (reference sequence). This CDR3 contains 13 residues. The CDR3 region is CASSSHTRDEQYF. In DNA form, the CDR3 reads TGTGCTAGCAGCTCCCACACCCGGGATGAGCAGTACTTC.

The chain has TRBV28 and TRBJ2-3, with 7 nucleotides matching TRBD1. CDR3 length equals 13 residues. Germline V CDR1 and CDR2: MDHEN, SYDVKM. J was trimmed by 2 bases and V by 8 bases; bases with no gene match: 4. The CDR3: CASSGQATDTQYF. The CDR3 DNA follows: TGTGCCAGCTCAGGACAGGCCACAGATACGCAGTATTTT.

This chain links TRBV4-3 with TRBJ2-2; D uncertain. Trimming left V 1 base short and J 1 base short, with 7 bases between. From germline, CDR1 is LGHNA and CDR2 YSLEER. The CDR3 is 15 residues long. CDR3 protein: CASSQGSLNTGELFF. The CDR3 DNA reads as TGCGCCAGCAGCCAAGGGAGTCTGAACACCGGGGAGCTGTTTTTT.

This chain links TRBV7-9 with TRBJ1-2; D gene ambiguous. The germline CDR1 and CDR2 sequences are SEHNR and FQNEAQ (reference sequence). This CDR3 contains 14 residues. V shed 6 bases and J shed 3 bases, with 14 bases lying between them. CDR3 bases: TGTGCCAGCAGGGGCGGCCAGGCCCACTATGGCTACACCTTC. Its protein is CASRGGQAHYGYTF.

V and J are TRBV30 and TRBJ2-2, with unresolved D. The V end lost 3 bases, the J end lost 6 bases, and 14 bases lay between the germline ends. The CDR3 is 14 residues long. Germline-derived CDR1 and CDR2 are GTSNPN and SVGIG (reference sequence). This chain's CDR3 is CAWSFGNRAGELFF. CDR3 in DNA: TGTGCCTGGAGCTTTGGGAATAGGGCCGGGGAGCTGTTTTTT.

CDR3 region: CASSLSGGNQPQHF. CDR3 nucleotide sequence: TGTGCCAGCAGCTTATCTGGGGGCAATCAGCCCCAGCATTTT. The rearrangement uses TRBV11-1 and TRBJ1-5, with no clear D. The CDR3 extends over 14 amino acids. Germline CDR1 is SGHAT and CDR2 is FQDESV (reference sequence). Trimming shortened V by 2 bases and J by 2 bases, and 7 bases separated the two germline ends. The whole variable domain, filled in from reference TRBV11-1 and TRBJ1-5, reads EAEVAQSPRYKITEKSQAVAFWCDPISGHATLYWYRQILGQGPELLVQFQDESVVDDSQLPKDRFSAERLKGVDSTLKIQPAELGDSAMYLCASSLSGGNQPQHFGDGTRLSIL.

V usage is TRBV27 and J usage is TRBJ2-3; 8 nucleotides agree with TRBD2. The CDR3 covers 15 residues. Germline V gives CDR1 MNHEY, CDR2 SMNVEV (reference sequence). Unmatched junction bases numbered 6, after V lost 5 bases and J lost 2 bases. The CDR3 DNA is TGTGCCAGCAGTCCTTTAGCGGGGTCCACAGATACGCAGTATTTT. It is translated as CASSPLAGSTDTQYF.

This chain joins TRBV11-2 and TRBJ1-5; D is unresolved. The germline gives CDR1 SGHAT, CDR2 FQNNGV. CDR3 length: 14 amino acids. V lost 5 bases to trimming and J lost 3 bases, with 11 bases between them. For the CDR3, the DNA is TGTGCCAGCAGCGAAGGCCCTGTCAATCAGCCCCAGCATTTT. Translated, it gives CASSEGPVNQPQHF.

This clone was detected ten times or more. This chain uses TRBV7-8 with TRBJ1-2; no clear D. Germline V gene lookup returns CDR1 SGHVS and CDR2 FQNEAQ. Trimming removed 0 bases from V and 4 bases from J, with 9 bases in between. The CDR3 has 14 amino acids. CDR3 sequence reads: CASSLAQTGYGYTF. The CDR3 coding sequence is TGTGCCAGCAGCTTAGCGCAGACGGGCTATGGCTACACCTTC.

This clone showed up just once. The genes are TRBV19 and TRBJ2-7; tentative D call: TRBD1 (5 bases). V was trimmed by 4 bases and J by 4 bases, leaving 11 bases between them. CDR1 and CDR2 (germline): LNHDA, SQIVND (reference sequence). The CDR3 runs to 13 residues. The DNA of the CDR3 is TGTGCCAGTAGTAAGGACACGCAATACGAGCAGTACTTC. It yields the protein CASSKDTQYEQYF.

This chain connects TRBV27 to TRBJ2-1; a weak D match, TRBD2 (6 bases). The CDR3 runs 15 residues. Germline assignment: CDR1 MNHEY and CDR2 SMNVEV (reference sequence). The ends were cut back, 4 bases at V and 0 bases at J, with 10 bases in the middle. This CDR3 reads CASSSAGSSYNEQFF. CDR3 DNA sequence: TGTGCCAGCAGTTCCGCGGGAAGCTCCTACAATGAGCAGTTCTTC.

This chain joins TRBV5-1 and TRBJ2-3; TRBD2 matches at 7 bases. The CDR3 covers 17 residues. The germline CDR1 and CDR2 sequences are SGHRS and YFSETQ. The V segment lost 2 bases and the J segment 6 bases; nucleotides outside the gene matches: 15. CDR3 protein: CASSLRGFGGSMDTQYF. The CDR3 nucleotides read TGCGCCAGCAGCTTACGGGGGTTTGGCGGGAGTATGGATACGCAGTATTTT.

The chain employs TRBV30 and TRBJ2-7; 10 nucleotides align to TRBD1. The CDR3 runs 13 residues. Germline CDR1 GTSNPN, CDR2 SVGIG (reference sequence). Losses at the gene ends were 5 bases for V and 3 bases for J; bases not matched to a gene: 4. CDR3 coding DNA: TGTGCCTGGGCCGGGACAGGGGACTACGAGCAGTACTTC. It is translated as CAWAGTGDYEQYF.

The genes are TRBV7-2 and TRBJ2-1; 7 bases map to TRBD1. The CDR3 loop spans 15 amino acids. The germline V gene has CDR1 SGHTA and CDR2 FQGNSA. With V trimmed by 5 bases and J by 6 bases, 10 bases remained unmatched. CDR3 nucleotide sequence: TGTGCCAGCAGCCTTGGGACAGTGTCCATCAATGAGCAGTTCTTC. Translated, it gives CASSLGTVSINEQFF.

The CDR3 DNA reads as TGTGCCAGCAGCCTCCTTGATGGGGCTCTGGCGACCCAGTACTTC. The encoded protein is CASSLLDGALATQYF. The chain employs TRBV11-1 and TRBJ2-5; tentative D call: TRBD1 (5 bases). This CDR3 has 15 residues. Looked up from germline, CDR1 is SGHAT and CDR2 is FQDESV (reference sequence). The V gene lost 5 bases and the J gene lost 7 bases, with 20 bases spanning the gap. Full variable domain (remainder filled in from reference TRBV11-1 and TRBJ2-5): EAEVAQSPRYKITEKSQAVAFWCDPISGHATLYWYRQILGQGPELLVQFQDESVVDDSQLPKDRFSAERLKGVDSTLKIQPAELGDSAMYLCASSLLDGALATQYFGPGTRLLVL.

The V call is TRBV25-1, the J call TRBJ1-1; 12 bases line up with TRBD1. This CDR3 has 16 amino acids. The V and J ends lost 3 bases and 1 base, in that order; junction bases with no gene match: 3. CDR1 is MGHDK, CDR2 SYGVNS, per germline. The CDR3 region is CASSEGTGGANTEAFF. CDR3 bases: TGTGCCAGCAGTGAGGGGACAGGGGGCGCGAACACTGAAGCTTTCTTT. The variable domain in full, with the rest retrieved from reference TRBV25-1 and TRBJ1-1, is EADIYQTPRYLVIGTGKKITLECSQTMGHDKMYWYQQDPGMELHLIHYSYGVNSTEKGDLSSESTVSRIRTEHFPLTLESARPSHTSQYLCASSEGTGGANTEAFFGQGTRLTVV.

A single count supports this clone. CDR3 in amino acids: CATSRDSTYEQYF. The CDR3 DNA reads as TGTGCCACCAGCAGAGACAGTACCTACGAGCAGTACTTC. The chain combines TRBV15 with TRBJ2-7, with D unresolved. The CDR3 is 13 residues long. Germline loops: CDR1 LNHNV, CDR2 YYDKDF (reference sequence). V was cut by 0 bases and J by 2 bases, with 5 bases left in between.

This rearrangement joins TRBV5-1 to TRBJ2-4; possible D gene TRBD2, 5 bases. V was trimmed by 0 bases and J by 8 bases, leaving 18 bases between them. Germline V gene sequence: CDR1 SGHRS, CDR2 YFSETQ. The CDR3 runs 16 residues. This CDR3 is CASSLASGYPEDIQYF. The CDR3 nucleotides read TGCGCCAGCAGCTTGGCCTCGGGGTATCCTGAGGACATTCAGTACTTC.

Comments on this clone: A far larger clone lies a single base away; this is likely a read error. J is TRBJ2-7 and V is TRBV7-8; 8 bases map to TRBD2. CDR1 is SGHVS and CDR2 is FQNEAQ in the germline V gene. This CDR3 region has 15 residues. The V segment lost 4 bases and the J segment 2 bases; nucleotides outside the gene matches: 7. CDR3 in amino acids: CASSSRLATTYEQYF. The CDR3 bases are TGTGCCAGCAGCTCACGACTAGCGACTACCTACGAGCAGTACTTC. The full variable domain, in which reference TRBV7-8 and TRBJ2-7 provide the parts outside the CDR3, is GAGVSQSPRYKVAKRGQDVALRCDPISGHVSLFWYQQALGQGPEFLTYFQNEAQLDKSGLPSDRFFAERPEGSVSTLKIQRTQQEDSAVYLCASSSRLATTYEQYFGPGTRLTVT.

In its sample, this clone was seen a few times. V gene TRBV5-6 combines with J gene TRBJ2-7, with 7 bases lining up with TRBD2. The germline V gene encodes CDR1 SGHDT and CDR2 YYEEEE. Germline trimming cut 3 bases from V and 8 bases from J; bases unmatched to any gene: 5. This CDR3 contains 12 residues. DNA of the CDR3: TGTGCCAGCAGCTGGGGGGGTCAACAGCAGTACTTC. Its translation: CASSWGGQQQYF.

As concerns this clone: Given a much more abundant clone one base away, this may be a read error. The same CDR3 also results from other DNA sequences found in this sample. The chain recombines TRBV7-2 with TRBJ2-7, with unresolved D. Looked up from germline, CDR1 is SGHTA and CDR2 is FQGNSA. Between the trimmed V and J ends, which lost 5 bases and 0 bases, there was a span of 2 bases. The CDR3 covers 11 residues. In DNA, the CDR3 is TGTGCCAGCAGCCCCTCCTACGAGCAGTACTTC. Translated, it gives CASSPSYEQYF.

The CDR3 sequence is CAISDQVVGTQYF. CDR3 sequence (DNA): TGTGCCATCAGTGATCAGGTTGTGGGGACCCAGTACTTC. The chain couples TRBV10-3 to TRBJ2-5; D gene uncertain. Germline-derived CDR1 and CDR2 are ENHRY and SYGVKD. Trimming left V 3 bases short and J 7 bases short, with 12 bases between. The CDR3 has 13 amino acids.

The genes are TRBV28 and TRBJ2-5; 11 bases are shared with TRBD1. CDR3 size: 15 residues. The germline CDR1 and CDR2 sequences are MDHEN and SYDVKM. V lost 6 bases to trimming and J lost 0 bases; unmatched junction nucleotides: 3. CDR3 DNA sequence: TGTGCCAGCAGCGGGACAGGGGGGCACCAAGAGACCCAGTACTTC. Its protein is CASSGTGGHQETQYF.

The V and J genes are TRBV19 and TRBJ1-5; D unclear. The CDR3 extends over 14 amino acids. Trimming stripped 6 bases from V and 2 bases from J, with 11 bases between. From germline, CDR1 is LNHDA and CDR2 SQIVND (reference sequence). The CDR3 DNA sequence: TGTGCCAGTAGCCCTATCTCCCGCAATCAGCCCCAGCATTTT. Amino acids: CASSPISRNQPQHF.

The DNA for the CDR3 is TGTGCCAGCAGCCCCTCAGCTCTTCCAGCCCTCTACGAGCAGTACTTC. This gives the protein CASSPSALPALYEQYF. The rearrangement joins TRBV28 to TRBJ2-7; D is unresolved. There are 16 residues in the CDR3. In germline, CDR1 is MDHEN, CDR2 SYDVKM. Trimming left V 6 bases short and J 3 bases short, with 21 bases between.

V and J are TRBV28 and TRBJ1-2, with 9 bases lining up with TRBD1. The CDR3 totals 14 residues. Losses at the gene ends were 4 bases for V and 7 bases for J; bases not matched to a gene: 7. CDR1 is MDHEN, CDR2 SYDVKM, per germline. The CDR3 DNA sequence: TGTGCCAGCAGTTCCCCCGGACAGGGGTCTGGCTACACCTTC. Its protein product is CASSSPGQGSGYTF.